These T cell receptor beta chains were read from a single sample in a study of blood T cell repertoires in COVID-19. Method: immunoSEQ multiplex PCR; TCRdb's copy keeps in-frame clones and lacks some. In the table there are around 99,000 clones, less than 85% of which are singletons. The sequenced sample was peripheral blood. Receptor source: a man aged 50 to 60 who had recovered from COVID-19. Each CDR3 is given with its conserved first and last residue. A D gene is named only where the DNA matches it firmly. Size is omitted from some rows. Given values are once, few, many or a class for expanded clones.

CDR3aa: CASSTNGGYNEQFF; CDR3nt: TGTGCCAGCTCAACCAACGGGGGCTACAATGAGCAGTTCTTC; j_gene: TRBJ2-1; abundance: -; d_gene: -; v_gene: TRBV28; len: 14
CDR3aa: CASRVAGVTGELFF; CDR3nt: TGTGCCAGTAGGGTAGCGGGAGTTACCGGGGAGCTGTTTTTT; j_gene: TRBJ2-2; abundance: -; d_gene: TRBD2; v_gene: TRBV19; len: 14
CDR3aa: CASSEGTSGRIAKNIQYF; CDR3nt: TGCGCCAGCAGTGAAGGGACTAGCGGGAGGATAGCCAAAAACATTCAGTACTTC; j_gene: TRBJ2-4; abundance: -; d_gene: TRBD2; v_gene: TRBV10-2; len: 18
CDR3aa: CASSQETEPYNEQFF; CDR3nt: TGCGCCAGCAGCCAAGAAACAGAACCCTACAATGAGCAGTTCTTC; j_gene: TRBJ2-1; abundance: -; d_gene: -; v_gene: TRBV4-1; len: 15
CDR3aa: CASSLGPRTEAFF; CDR3nt: TGTGCCAGCAGCTTGGGTCCGAGAACTGAAGCTTTCTTT; j_gene: TRBJ1-1; abundance: few; d_gene: -; v_gene: TRBV5-6; len: 13
CDR3aa: CAISESPVNSNQPQHF; CDR3nt: TGTGCCATCAGTGAGTCACCAGTCAATAGCAATCAGCCCCAGCATTTT; j_gene: TRBJ1-5; abundance: -; d_gene: -; v_gene: TRBV10-3; len: 16
CDR3aa: CASSLAEGASTGYTF; CDR3nt: TGCGCCAGCAGCTTGGCCGAGGGGGCCTCGACTGGCTACACCTTC; j_gene: TRBJ1-2; abundance: -; d_gene: TRBD1; v_gene: TRBV5-1; len: 15
CDR3aa: CASSLKGAQDTQYF; CDR3nt: TGCGCCAGCAGCTTGAAGGGGGCGCAAGATACGCAGTATTTT; j_gene: TRBJ2-3; abundance: -; d_gene: TRBD1; v_gene: TRBV5-1; len: 14
CDR3aa: CASSEGRRVNTEAFF; CDR3nt: TGTGCCAGCAGTGAAGGTCGCAGGGTGAACACTGAAGCTTTCTTT; j_gene: TRBJ1-1; abundance: -; d_gene: -; v_gene: TRBV6-1; len: 15
CDR3aa: CASSLESSGGYTEAFF; CDR3nt: TGCGCCAGCAGCTTGGAATCATCAGGGGGATACACTGAAGCTTTCTTT; j_gene: TRBJ1-1; abundance: once; d_gene: TRBD1; v_gene: TRBV5-1; len: 16
CDR3aa: CASTKGGEGGYTF; CDR3nt: TGTGCCAGCACCAAAGGGGGGGAAGGTGGCTACACCTTC; j_gene: TRBJ1-2; abundance: -; d_gene: -; v_gene: TRBV12-3/TRBV12-4; len: 13
CDR3aa: CASSSTDTQYF; CDR3nt: TGTGCCAGCAGCTCCACAGATACGCAGTATTTT; j_gene: TRBJ2-3; abundance: few; d_gene: -; v_gene: TRBV12-3/TRBV12-4; len: 11
CDR3aa: CASSLPRQLSGKHEQYF; CDR3nt: TGTGCCAGCAGTCTCCCCAGACAGTTGAGCGGGAAACACGAGCAGTACTTC; j_gene: TRBJ2-7; abundance: -; d_gene: TRBD2; v_gene: TRBV28; len: 17
CDR3aa: CASSEPRGGDGSSNQPQHF; CDR3nt: TGCGCCAGCAGTGAGCCCCGAGGGGGCGACGGTAGTAGCAATCAGCCCCAGCATTTT; j_gene: TRBJ1-5; abundance: once; d_gene: TRBD1; v_gene: TRBV10-1; len: 19
CDR3aa: CASSQRDEQFF; CDR3nt: TGTGCCAGCAGCCAGAGGGATGAGCAGTTCTTC; j_gene: TRBJ2-1; abundance: -; d_gene: -; v_gene: TRBV11-3; len: 11
CDR3aa: CASSTYPGQAYQETQYF; CDR3nt: TGTGCCAGTAGTACTTACCCCGGACAGGCTTACCAAGAGACCCAGTACTTC; j_gene: TRBJ2-5; abundance: -; d_gene: TRBD1; v_gene: TRBV19; len: 17
CDR3aa: CASSLEGGGRNVLNYGYTF; CDR3nt: TGTGCCAGCAGCTTAGAGGGCGGGGGACGGAACGTCCTAAACTATGGCTACACCTTC; j_gene: TRBJ1-2; abundance: -; d_gene: -; v_gene: TRBV7-9; len: 19
CDR3aa: CASSTTGVGYGYTF; CDR3nt: TGTGCCAGTAGTACCACGGGGGTCGGCTATGGCTACACCTTC; j_gene: TRBJ1-2; abundance: -; d_gene: -; v_gene: TRBV19; len: 14
CDR3aa: CASSTQSGGNTEAFF; CDR3nt: TGTGCCAGCTCAACGCAATCAGGGGGTAACACTGAAGCTTTCTTT; j_gene: TRBJ1-1; abundance: -; d_gene: TRBD1; v_gene: TRBV18; len: 15
CDR3aa: CASNLDRIYGYQPQHF; CDR3nt: TGTGCCAGCAATCTGGACAGAATATATGGTTATCAGCCCCAGCATTTT; j_gene: TRBJ1-5; abundance: -; d_gene: -; v_gene: TRBV3-1/TRBV3-2; len: 16
CDR3aa: CASSEEGAGILEQYF; CDR3nt: TGTGCCAGCAGTGAAGAGGGGGCAGGAATATTAGAGCAGTACTTC; j_gene: TRBJ2-7; abundance: few; d_gene: TRBD1; v_gene: TRBV6-1; len: 15
CDR3aa: CSARAPNGYTF; CDR3nt: TGCAGTGCTAGAGCCCCTAATGGCTACACCTTC; j_gene: TRBJ1-2; abundance: few; d_gene: -; v_gene: TRBV20-1; len: 11
CDR3aa: CASSASTGAGRKLFF; CDR3nt: TGTGCCAGCAGTGCCTCTACAGGGGCCGGGAGAAAACTGTTTTTT; j_gene: TRBJ1-4; abundance: -; d_gene: TRBD1; v_gene: TRBV2; len: 15
CDR3aa: CASRRAGGYYNEQFF; CDR3nt: TGTGCCAGCAGGAGAGCGGGGGGGTACTACAATGAGCAGTTCTTC; j_gene: TRBJ2-1; abundance: -; d_gene: TRBD2; v_gene: TRBV6-5; len: 15
CDR3aa: CASTGGAVAYEQYF; CDR3nt: TGTGCCAGCACCGGAGGAGCGGTCGCCTACGAGCAGTACTTC; j_gene: TRBJ2-7; abundance: -; d_gene: -; v_gene: TRBV6-5; len: 14
CDR3aa: CASSSGLAGGPYEQYF; CDR3nt: TGTGCCAGCAGTTCGGGACTAGCGGGAGGGCCCTACGAGCAGTACTTC; j_gene: TRBJ2-7; abundance: -; d_gene: TRBD2; v_gene: TRBV27; len: 16
CDR3aa: CASSFSQGDYGYTF; CDR3nt: TGTGCCAGCAGCTTTTCACAGGGAGACTATGGCTACACCTTC; j_gene: TRBJ1-2; abundance: -; d_gene: -; v_gene: TRBV7-2; len: 14
CDR3aa: CANSFPGTGETQPQHF; CDR3nt: TGTGCCAATAGTTTCCCGGGGACAGGGGAGACTCAGCCCCAGCATTTT; j_gene: TRBJ1-5; abundance: -; d_gene: TRBD1; v_gene: TRBV19; len: 16
CDR3aa: CASSYIPGGELFF; CDR3nt: TGTGCCAGCAGTTACATTCCGGGCGGGGAGCTGTTTTTT; j_gene: TRBJ2-2; abundance: -; d_gene: -; v_gene: TRBV6-2/TRBV6-3; len: 13
CDR3aa: CASSVTSANTGELFF; CDR3nt: TGCGCCAGCAGCGTGACTAGCGCGAACACCGGGGAGCTGTTTTTT; j_gene: TRBJ2-2; abundance: -; d_gene: TRBD2; v_gene: TRBV5-1; len: 15
CDR3aa: CASTHLVGQGNTEAFF; CDR3nt: TGTGCCAGTACCCACCTTGTAGGACAGGGGAATACTGAAGCTTTCTTT; j_gene: TRBJ1-1; abundance: -; d_gene: TRBD1; v_gene: TRBV19; len: 16
CDR3aa: CASSVDSGRAPGNEQFF; CDR3nt: TGTGCCAGCAGCGTGGATAGCGGGAGGGCCCCGGGCAATGAGCAGTTCTTC; j_gene: TRBJ2-1; abundance: -; d_gene: TRBD2; v_gene: TRBV9; len: 17